These T cell receptor beta chains were read from a single sample in a study of blood T cells in healthy people across ages. TCRdb analysed the 5' RACE reads with MiXCR anew, one entry per CDR3 protein. The sample contains 800,000 to 950,000 distinct CDR3 sequences, 29% of which appear only once. The same specimen was also included in a second study, on T cells of mothers and their children.

The source material was blood. The receptors come from a woman in her thirties or forties in good health. Both conserved end residues are part of each CDR3. A D gene is named only where the DNA matches it firmly. Some rows mark clone size as missing; the rest say once, few, many or name a class of expanded clone.

>TRBV5-5|.|TRBJ1-2|.
CASSFDMVPSYGYTF
TGTGCCAGCAGCTTTGACATGGTCCCCTCCTATGGCTACACCTTC
>TRBV29-1|.|TRBJ2-1|.
CSVLGTESSYNEQFF
TGCAGCGTCCTCGGGACCGAAAGCTCCTACAATGAGCAGTTCTTC
>TRBV7-9|.|TRBJ2-7|many
CASSLQLGQGGHEQYF
TGTGCCAGCAGCCTTCAATTAGGGCAGGGGGGGCACGAGCAGTACTTC
>TRBV28|.|TRBJ2-7|many
CASSWPYRELNEQYF
TGTGCCAGCAGTTGGCCCTACAGGGAGCTGAACGAGCAGTACTTC
>TRBV6-2/TRBV6-3|.|TRBJ1-2|.
CASRPSGTRYGYTF
TGTGCCAGCAGGCCCTCCGGGACCCGCTATGGCTACACCTTC
>TRBV20-1|.|TRBJ2-7|.
CSARDIDRRNEQYF
TGCAGTGCTAGAGATATTGACAGGAGGAACGAGCAGTACTTC
>TRBV6-6|.|TRBJ1-1|few
CASLTGMNTEAFF
TGTGCCAGTCTAACAGGGATGAACACTGAAGCTTTCTTT
>TRBV6-1|TRBD1|TRBJ1-1|.
CASSVAGGLPSEAFF
TGTGCCAGCAGTGTTGCAGGGGGCCTTCCCTCTGAAGCTTTCTTT
>TRBV3-1|TRBD1|TRBJ2-7|.
CASTAGTGFHEQYF
TGTGCCAGCACCGCCGGGACAGGGTTCCACGAGCAGTACTTC
>TRBV7-4|.|TRBJ1-5|.
CASSLVFRGVNQPQHF
TGTGCCAGCAGCTTAGTTTTCAGGGGAGTCAATCAGCCCCAGCATTTT
>TRBV20-1|TRBD2|TRBJ2-5|few
CSATSGGGQETQYF
TGCAGTGCAACTAGCGGGGGGGGACAAGAGACCCAGTACTTC
>TRBV27|.|TRBJ2-7|many
CASRGGGEQYF
TGTGCCAGCAGAGGGGGGGGAGAGCAGTACTTC
>TRBV29-1|.|TRBJ1-2|few
CSVDLSYNYGYTF
TGCAGCGTTGACCTATCTTATAACTATGGCTACACCTTC
>TRBV3-1|TRBD1|TRBJ1-1|.
CASSRRDRATEAFF
TGTGCCAGCAGCCGAAGGGACAGGGCCACTGAAGCTTTCTTT
>TRBV15|.|TRBJ2-7|many
CATSSGYEQYF
TGTGCCACCAGCTCCGGGTACGAGCAGTACTTC
>TRBV29-1|.|TRBJ1-2|many
CSVEESGYTF
TGCAGCGTTGAAGAGTCCGGCTACACCTTC
>TRBV20-1|.|TRBJ2-3|.
CSGAGAFTDTQYF
TGCAGTGGGGCGGGGGCCTTCACAGATACGCAGTATTTT
>TRBV24-1|TRBD1|TRBJ2-1|.
CATSDNRGRGSNVQFF
TGTGCCACCAGTGATAACAGGGGGCGGGGGTCAAATGTGCAGTTCTTC
>TRBV7-3|.|TRBJ2-3|.
CASSPLLRPDTQYF
TGTGCCAGCAGTCCCCTTTTGCGTCCCGATACGCAGTATTTT
>TRBV7-2|TRBD2|TRBJ2-1|.
CASSRSGEPEQFF
TGTGCCAGCAGCCGGAGCGGGGAGCCTGAGCAGTTCTTC
>TRBV6-1|.|TRBJ1-1|.
CASKFGDTEAFF
TGTGCCAGCAAATTTGGGGACACTGAAGCTTTCTTT
>TRBV28|.|TRBJ2-7|many
CASSPQPGYEQYF
TGTGCCAGCAGTCCCCAGCCGGGCTACGAGCAGTACTTC
>TRBV5-1|.|TRBJ2-3|few
CASSFGGRTSTDTQYF
TGCGCCAGCAGCTTTGGAGGGCGGACGAGCACAGATACGCAGTATTTT
>TRBV28|.|TRBJ2-3|many
CASSLDGTDTQYF
TGTGCCAGCAGTTTAGACGGTACAGATACGCAGTATTTT
>TRBV29-1|TRBD1|TRBJ1-1|.
CSAPGQVKTEAFF
TGCAGCGCCCCGGGACAGGTAAAGACTGAAGCTTTCTTT
>TRBV29-1|.|TRBJ1-2|many
CSVVLMRGEGYTF
TGCAGCGTTGTTCTGATGAGAGGGGAAGGCTACACCTTC
>TRBV6-1|.|TRBJ2-3|.
CAIRGGGTDTQYF
TGTGCCATTAGGGGGGGGGGCACAGATACGCAGTATTTT
>TRBV4-1|TRBD1|TRBJ2-1|.
CASSQDPQGGFYNEQFF
TGCGCCAGCAGCCAAGATCCACAGGGGGGCTTCTACAATGAGCAGTTCTTC
>TRBV5-5|TRBD1|TRBJ2-2|few
CASSFETGGNTGELFF
TGTGCCAGCAGCTTCGAGACAGGGGGCAACACCGGGGAGCTGTTTTTT
>TRBV20-1|.|TRBJ1-5|.
CSARYGGYNQPQHF
TGCAGTGCTAGGTACGGGGGCTACAATCAGCCCCAGCATTTT
>TRBV20-1|TRBD2|TRBJ2-7|.
CSAKDAAGAYEQYF
TGCAGTGCGAAGGACGCGGCGGGAGCCTACGAGCAGTACTTC
>TRBV9|.|TRBJ2-5|.
CASSDSQETQYF
TGTGCCAGCAGCGACTCACAGGAGACCCAGTACTTC
>TRBV7-6|TRBD1|TRBJ2-1|.
CASSPGQGNEQFF
TGTGCCAGCAGCCCTGGACAGGGCAATGAGCAGTTCTTC
>TRBV19|.|TRBJ2-3|.
CASSGPPGDTQYF
TGTGCCAGTAGTGGCCCACCGGGGGATACGCAGTATTTT
>TRBV27|TRBD1|TRBJ2-7|many
CASSYIWRGQGGSEQYF
TGTGCCAGCAGCTATATCTGGCGGGGACAGGGGGGGAGCGAGCAGTACTTC
>TRBV2|.|TRBJ1-2|many
CASIPEKDYGYTF
TGTGCCAGCATTCCAGAGAAGGACTATGGCTACACCTTC
>TRBV9|.|TRBJ2-1|.
CASSGDWTSYEQFF
TGTGCCAGCAGCGGCGACTGGACTTCTTATGAGCAGTTCTTC
>TRBV9|.|TRBJ2-5|many
CASSVSTQETQYF
TGTGCCAGCAGCGTATCGACACAAGAGACCCAGTACTTC
>TRBV7-2|TRBD2|TRBJ2-1|few
CASSPLALAGGLTEQFF
TGTGCCAGCAGCCCCCTCGCTTTGGCGGGGGGGCTGACTGAGCAGTTCTTC
>TRBV12-3/TRBV12-4|.|TRBJ1-1|few
CASSSGIRTEAFF
TGTGCCAGCAGCTCAGGGATCCGTACTGAAGCTTTCTTT
>TRBV3-1|.|TRBJ2-1|many
CASSQVYQDEQFF
TGTGCCAGCAGCCAAGTGTATCAGGATGAGCAGTTCTTC
>TRBV14|.|TRBJ1-1|.
CASSQDPFARPKAFF
TGTGCCAGCAGCCAAGACCCATTCGCCCGGCCGAAAGCTTTCTTT
>TRBV6-5|.|TRBJ1-5|many
CASSYSRDQPQHF
TGTGCCAGCAGTTACTCGAGAGATCAGCCCCAGCATTTT
>TRBV7-9|.|TRBJ2-4|.
CASSLGAANIQYF
TGTGCCAGCAGCTTAGGTGCAGCGAACATTCAGTACTTC
>TRBV20-1|TRBD1|TRBJ2-1|many
CSALETGVNEQFF
TGCAGTGCTTTGGAGACAGGGGTCAATGAGCAGTTCTTC
>TRBV20-1|.|TRBJ2-6|many
CSATLFEQVPGANVLTF
TGCAGTGCTACCCTGTTTGAACAGGTCCCTGGGGCCAACGTCCTGACTTTC
>TRBV11-2|.|TRBJ2-3|.
CASSTGERATQYF
TGTGCCAGCAGCACCGGGGAGAGAGCTACGCAGTATTTT
>TRBV7-2|.|TRBJ2-3|many
CASSLGLTDTQYF
TGTGCCAGCAGCTTAGGACTCACAGATACGCAGTATTTT
>TRBV13|TRBD1|TRBJ2-7|many
CASSFLGQASYEQYF
TGTGCCAGCAGCTTTCTCGGACAGGCATCCTACGAGCAGTACTTC
>TRBV29-1|.|TRBJ2-7|many
CSVTRDNSYEQYF
TGCAGCGTGACCCGGGACAACTCCTACGAGCAGTACTTC